What follows are 32 T cell receptor beta chains derived from one specimen sequenced in a study of tissue T cells after allogeneic stem cell transplantation. Time point here: mouse harvest day 7 after allogeneic transplant. Each mouse received 10^7 T-cell-depleted marrow cells plus 10^6 splenic CD5+ T cells by tail vein. Profiling relied on immunoSEQ multiplex PCR, and the TCRdb table lists in-frame clones only, not all of them. The sample yields 5,500 to 8,000 clones, around half seen once. Sequencing used lymph node tissue. The receptors here all came from a female BALB/c mouse given C57BL/6 T cells with graft-versus-host disease after an allogeneic hematopoietic cell transplant.

Turning to this clone: Gene names denote mouse genes. The CDR3 end lies 1 residue beyond the end of the read and is filled in from the germline J gene. The rearrangement uses TRBV5 and TRBJ2-7; the match to TRBD1 covers 8 bases. V lost 0 bases, J lost 7 bases, and 2 bases stayed unmatched. The CDR3 extends over 13 amino acids. Germline V gene lookup returns CDR1 LGHNA and CDR2 YNLKQL (reference sequence). The CDR3 loop is CASSQDRQGEQYF. The DNA read from the CDR3 is TGTGCCAGCAGCCAAGATCGACAGGGGGAACAGTAC.

This clone rates as medium-sized. Genes here carry mouse names. The read falls 1 residue short of the CDR3 end, and the missing part is taken from the germline J gene. The rearrangement uses TRBV17 and TRBJ2-4, with 9 nucleotides matching TRBD1. V lost 6 bases, J lost 1 base, and 2 bases stayed unmatched. This CDR3 region has 14 residues. Per germline, CDR1 MNHDT and CDR2 YYDKIL. CDR3 amino acids: CASRDRGGQNTLYF. CDR3 bases read: TGTGCTAGCAGGGACAGGGGCGGTCAAAACACCTTGTAC. The entire variable domain, with the rest obtained from reference TRBV17 and TRBJ2-4, is as follows: DTTVKQNPRYKLARVGKPVNLICSQTMNHDTMYWYQKKPNQAPKLLLFYYDKILNREADTFEKFQSSRPNNSFCSLYIGSAGLEYSAMYLCASRDRGGQNTLYFGAGTRLSVL.

This clone has a single count. Gene labels here are mouse ones. The sequence runs out 1 residue before the end of the CDR3; the remainder is reconstructed from the germline J gene. The J gene is TRBJ1-1, the V gene TRBV12-1; a weak D match, TRBD1 (6 bases). V lost 3 bases and J 0 bases, leaving 10 bases between the germline ends. Germline V gene sequence: CDR1 SGHSN, CDR2 HYEKVE. The CDR3 spans 14 residues. The chain's CDR3 is CASSTGTTNTEVFF. The sequenced CDR3 bases are TGTGCCAGCTCTACCGGGACAACAAACACAGAAGTCTTC.

This clone was recorded a few times. The genes are named according to mouse. The read comes to an end 1 residue before the CDR3 does, leaving the germline J gene to fill in the end. The chain joins TRBV16 to TRBJ1-2; D gene unclear. V was clipped by 2 bases and J by 0 bases, with 4 bases between them. Germline CDR1 SGHSA, CDR2 FRNQAP. CDR3 size: 13 residues. The CDR3 here is CASSLSANSDYTF. The CDR3 bases that were read are TGTGCAAGCAGCTTAAGTGCAAACTCCGACTACACC.

Concerning this clone: Gene names follow the mouse nomenclature. The read stops 1 residue short of the end of the CDR3; the missing end is completed from the germline J gene. The chain has TRBV26 and TRBJ1-1, with D possibly being TRBD1 (5 bases). This CDR3 region has 12 residues. CDR1 is KGHPV and CDR2 is FQNQEV in the germline V gene (reference sequence). Trimming pared 3 bases from V and 5 bases from J, leaving 7 bases between. CDR3: CASSLGQTEVFF. The CDR3 DNA, read in part, is TGTGCCAGCAGTCTTGGACAAACAGAAGTCTTC.

This clone is large (0.1 to 1%) in the sample. All gene names here are mouse names. The read terminates 1 residue ahead of where the CDR3 ends, so the germline J gene completes it. This chain connects TRBV19 to TRBJ2-7; 13 bases are shared with TRBD2. The junction had 1 base not matched to a gene; V was cut back by 3 bases and J by 4 bases. The CDR3 loop spans 14 amino acids. In germline, CDR1 is FNHDT, CDR2 SITEND (reference sequence). The sequenced part of the CDR3 DNA is TGTGCCAGCAGTACGGGACTGGGGGGGTATGAACAGTAC. This gives the protein CASSTGLGGYEQY. The whole CDR3 sequence reads CASSTGLGGYEQYF.

This clone was seen a handful of times. Gene names refer to mouse genes. The part of the CDR3 DNA that was read is TGTGCCAGCAGTGAGCGACTGAACTATGCTGAGCAGTTC. Protein sequence: CASSERLNYAEQF. The whole CDR3 protein is CASSERLNYAEQFF. V gene TRBV13-1 combines with J gene TRBJ2-1; a weak D match, TRBD2 (5 bases). Coverage ceases 1 residue before the CDR3 finishes, and the germline J gene fills in the end. The CDR3 loop spans 14 amino acids. Germline CDR1 reads NSHNY; CDR2 reads SYGAGN. V was shortened by 2 bases and J by 1 base, with 7 bases between the two germline ends.

As to this clone: Here the gene names and germline are mouse. Partial CDR3 DNA: TGTGGTGCCGCGACGGGGGGCTCCGACTACACC. Its translation is CGAATGGSDYT. In full, the CDR3 reads CGAATGGSDYTF. The chain has TRBV20 and TRBJ1-2, with D possibly being TRBD1 (5 bases). The read ends 1 residue shy of where the CDR3 ends; the end is completed using the germline J gene. The germline gives CDR1 GFQATS, CDR2 STVNSAI. V was clipped by 6 bases and J by 4 bases, with 12 bases between them. There are 12 residues in the CDR3.

This clone has a handful of counts. Genes here carry mouse names. The CDR3 end is not reached by the read, which stops 1 residue before it; the germline J gene fills it in. V and J are TRBV16 and TRBJ2-4; the D is unclear. Germline CDR1 is SGHSA and CDR2 is FRNQAP. The CDR3 contains 12 residues. V gave up 6 bases and J gave up 0 bases, with 4 bases separating them. The chain's CDR3 is CASSFSQNTLYF. The sequenced CDR3 bases are TGTGCAAGCAGTTTTAGTCAAAACACCTTGTAC.

Details on this clone: Gene names refer to mouse genes. The CDR3 sequence: CASSRGLSYEQYF. The CDR3 bases that were read are TGTGCCAGCAGTCGGGGTCTCTCCTATGAACAGTAC. The chain uses TRBV26 and TRBJ2-7; no clear D gene. From the germline J gene comes the end of the CDR3, since the read stops 1 residue before it. V was shortened by 4 bases and J by 0 bases, with 7 bases between the two germline ends. Germline values: CDR1 KGHPV, CDR2 FQNQEV (reference sequence). The CDR3 contains 13 residues.

A note on this clone: Gene labels here are mouse ones. Read data end 1 residue before the CDR3 end; the end is taken from the germline J gene. The chain carries TRBV1 and TRBJ2-4, with 11 bases matching TRBD1. CDR1 is NSQYPW, CDR2 LRSPGD, per germline (reference sequence). The CDR3 length is 16 residues. V lost 3 bases and J lost 3; bases outside the gene matches: 5. The DNA read from the CDR3 is TGCACCTGCAGTGCCAGGGACAGGGGGGGGCAAAACACCTTGTAC. Translation: CTCSARDRGGQNTLY. The CDR3 as a whole reads CTCSARDRGGQNTLYF.

As for this clone: Here the gene names and germline are mouse. The read terminates 1 residue ahead of where the CDR3 ends, so the germline J gene completes it. The chain carries TRBV19 and TRBJ1-1; 9 bases map to TRBD1. Per germline, CDR1 FNHDT and CDR2 SITEND (reference sequence). The V segment lost 5 bases and the J segment 1 base; nucleotides outside the gene matches: 3. CDR3 length: 14 residues. Incomplete CDR3 DNA: TGTGCCAGCAGATCGGGACAGGGGAACACAGAAGTCTTC. Protein: CASRSGQGNTEVF. The CDR3 as a whole reads CASRSGQGNTEVFF.

A note on this clone: Gene names are the mouse ones. The CDR3 is cut off 1 residue early in the read; its end comes from the germline J gene. The chain links TRBV19 to TRBJ2-7; 10 nucleotides align to TRBD2. Germline V gene lookup returns CDR1 FNHDT and CDR2 SITEND (reference sequence). The V and J ends lost 1 base and 4 bases, in that order; junction bases with no gene match: 2. This CDR3 spans 14 amino acids. Partial CDR3 DNA: TGTGCCAGCAGTATAAACTGGGGGGGATATGAACAGTAC. Amino acids: CASSINWGGYEQY. The full CDR3 protein reads CASSINWGGYEQYF.

This clone was recorded a few times. Compared with germline, one end of the junction differs, possibly owing to a read error. Genes here carry mouse names. The read ends 1 residue before the CDR3 terminus; that terminus is restored from the germline J gene. The chain couples TRBV13-1 to TRBJ1-3, with TRBD1 matching 7 bases. This CDR3 spans 16 amino acids. Germline loops: CDR1 NSHNY, CDR2 SYGAGN. CDR3 region: CASGDAGQTSGNTLYF. Partial CDR3 DNA: TGTGCCAGCGGTGACGCGGGACAGACATCTGGAAATACGCTCTAT.

Concerning this clone: These gene names are mouse names. The sequenced fragment ends 1 residue before the CDR3 boundary, so the rest is inferred from the germline J gene. This chain joins TRBV15 and TRBJ2-7, with 9 bases that match TRBD1. Germline CDR1 is SGHND and CDR2 is FRSKSL. With 6 bases clipped from V and 7 bases from J, the junction kept 4 bases outside the gene matches. The length of the CDR3 is 12 residues. The part of the CDR3 DNA that was read is TGTGCCAGCAGGGCCGGGACAGGGGAACAGTAC. Amino acids: CASRAGTGEQY. The complete CDR3 protein is CASRAGTGEQYF.

A note on this clone: Gene names refer to mouse genes. The read falls 1 residue short of the CDR3 end, and the missing part is taken from the germline J gene. The V and J genes are TRBV3 and TRBJ2-7; 7 bases fit TRBD2. The CDR3 extends over 13 amino acids. Germline V lookup: CDR1 SNHLY, CDR2 FYNGKV (reference sequence). V lost 4 bases to trimming and J lost 1 base; unmatched junction nucleotides: 1. The CDR3 loop reads CASSSTGSYEQYF. CDR3 DNA, as far as it was read: TGTGCCAGCAGCTCGACTGGGTCCTATGAACAGTAC.

In regard to this clone: Mouse names are used for the genes. The read halts 1 residue ahead of the CDR3 end, with the missing end drawn from the germline J gene. The chain employs TRBV3 and TRBJ2-2, with 10 positions matching TRBD2. Trimming at V came to 5 bases and at J to 0 bases, leaving 3 bases not matched to a gene. Germline lookup yields CDR1 SNHLY and CDR2 FYNGKV (reference sequence). The CDR3 length is 16 residues. CDR3 region: CASSPGLGANTGQLYF. The CDR3 DNA, read in part, is TGTGCCAGCAGCCCCGGACTGGGGGCAAACACCGGGCAGCTCTAC.

A note on this clone: Mouse gene names apply. The read gets to within 1 residue of the CDR3 end, and the germline J gene fills in the rest. The chain couples TRBV26 to TRBJ1-4; D unresolved. The germline CDR1 and CDR2 sequences are KGHPV and FQNQEV (reference sequence). Trimming took off 2 bases at V and 0 bases at J, with 7 bases between the two ends. There are 15 residues in the CDR3. CDR3 bases read: TGTGCCAGCAGTCTGCTCCGTATTTCCAACGAAAGATTATTT. As protein: CASSLLRISNERLF. The entire CDR3 reads CASSLLRISNERLFF.

Regarding this clone: Gene names follow the mouse nomenclature. With the read ending 1 residue before the CDR3 end, the germline J gene is used to fill in that end. V usage is TRBV19 and J usage is TRBJ1-4; D gene unclear. Trimming left V 4 bases short and J 2 bases short, with 6 bases between. Germline assignment: CDR1 FNHDT and CDR2 SITEND (reference sequence). The length of the CDR3 is 13 residues. CDR3 DNA (partial): TGTGCCAGCAGTGGGCCATCCAACGAAAGATTATTT. Encoded protein: CASSGPSNERLF. The complete CDR3 reads CASSGPSNERLFF.

Only a few counts were recorded for this clone. The genes and germline here are from mouse. The missing CDR3 end, 1 residue past where the read stops, is filled in from the germline J gene. This chain joins TRBV23 and TRBJ2-7; the D call of TRBD1 is as the table states it, not checked on the DNA. Germline V gene data show CDR1 as KGHTA and CDR2 as FQNQQP. CDR3 length: 13 amino acids. The CDR3 region is CSSSQSYSYEQYF. Incomplete CDR3 DNA: TGCTCCAGCAGTCAATCGTACAGCTATGAACAGTAC.

For this clone: Genes here carry mouse names. The CDR3 loop is CASSLEDWGGSSAETLYF. Incomplete CDR3 DNA: TGTGCCAGCTCTCTCGAGGACTGGGGGGGGTCTAGTGCAGAAACGCTGTAT. The chain joins TRBV12-1 to TRBJ2-3, with 12 positions matching TRBD2. The read is 1 residue too short to cover the CDR3 end, so that end is filled in from the germline J gene. Looked up from germline, CDR1 is SGHSN and CDR2 is HYEKVE. The CDR3 consists of 18 residues. Germline trimming cut 0 bases from V and 0 bases from J; bases unmatched to any gene: 6.

In regard to this clone: Gene labels here are mouse ones. The sequenced fragment ends 1 residue before the CDR3 boundary, so the rest is inferred from the germline J gene. The J gene is TRBJ2-3, the V gene TRBV23; no DNA check was done on the table's D call, TRBD2. CDR1 KGHTA and CDR2 FQNQQP come from the germline V gene. The CDR3 has 16 amino acids. CDR3 DNA, as far as it was read: TGCTCCAGCAGTCAAGGGACTGGGGGGGCGCGGGAAACGCTGTAT. Its protein product is CSSSQGTGGARETLY. The whole CDR3 reads CSSSQGTGGARETLYF.

This clone appeared once. Gene names and germline refer to mouse. The observed sequence ends 1 residue before the CDR3 terminus, with the missing tail filled in from the germline J gene. This chain joins TRBV16 and TRBJ2-4, with D possibly being TRBD1 (6 bases). V lost 3 bases and J lost 0, with 10 bases in between. Germline-derived CDR1 and CDR2 are SGHSA and FRNQAP. This CDR3 spans 15 amino acids. This CDR3 reads CASSFTGLSQNTLYF. The DNA read from the CDR3 is TGTGCAAGCAGCTTTACAGGGCTTAGTCAAAACACCTTGTAC.

As for this clone: These gene names are mouse names. The read falls 1 residue short of the CDR3 end, and the missing part is taken from the germline J gene. This chain uses TRBV5 with TRBJ2-3; D call uncertain. Trimming cost V 4 bases and J 0 bases, with 11 bases left between them. The CDR3 length is 15 residues. Germline-derived CDR1 and CDR2 are LGHNA and YNLKQL (reference sequence). CDR3 sequence reads: CASSPRQASAETLYF. Incomplete CDR3 DNA: TGTGCCAGCAGCCCCCGCCAGGCTAGTGCAGAAACGCTGTAT.

Only a few counts were recorded for this clone. Gene names denote mouse genes. The CDR3 end lies 1 residue beyond the end of the read and is filled in from the germline J gene. V usage is TRBV23 and J usage is TRBJ2-5; TRBD1, the D gene given by the table, was not confirmed from the DNA. Germline lookup yields CDR1 KGHTA and CDR2 FQNQQP. The CDR3 totals 14 residues. The DNA read from the CDR3 is TGCTCCAGCAGTCAATCGGACAGGGGAGACACCCAGTAC. It is translated as CSSSQSDRGDTQY. The entire CDR3 protein reads CSSSQSDRGDTQYF.

By sample fraction, this clone is large. Gene names are mouse gene names. The sequenced fragment ends 1 residue before the CDR3 boundary, so the rest is inferred from the germline J gene. V usage is TRBV12-1 and J usage is TRBJ2-2; 10 bases agree with TRBD1. With V trimmed by 4 bases and J by 2 bases, 3 bases remained unmatched. This CDR3 comprises 15 residues. Per germline, CDR1 SGHSN and CDR2 HYEKVE. The sequenced CDR3 bases are TGTGCCAGCTCACCGGGACAGGGGAACACCGGGCAGCTCTAC. Translation gives CASSPGQGNTGQLY. The whole CDR3 protein reads CASSPGQGNTGQLYF.

Turning to this clone: Each gene name is a mouse one. The CDR3 goes on 1 residue after the read ends, and that part is filled in from the germline J gene. This chain uses TRBV19 with TRBJ2-5, with 8 bases matching TRBD2. This CDR3 has 13 residues. V dropped 7 bases and J dropped 1; count of bases not matched to a gene: 2. CDR1 is FNHDT and CDR2 is SITEND in the germline V gene (reference sequence). CDR3 loop: CASLDWDQDTQYF. Partial CDR3 DNA: TGTGCCAGCCTGGACTGGGACCAAGACACCCAGTAC.

To note about this clone: Gene names refer to mouse genes. Read data end 1 residue before the CDR3 end; the end is taken from the germline J gene. V usage is TRBV13-1 and J usage is TRBJ2-7; D gene unclear. This CDR3 region has 13 residues. Per the germline V gene, CDR1 is NSHNY and CDR2 is SYGAGN. The V and J ends lost 2 bases and 0 bases respectively, with 6 bases between them. The CDR3 region is CASSDGDSYEQYF. The covered CDR3 bases are TGTGCCAGCAGTGACGGGGACTCCTATGAACAGTAC.

Comment on this clone: These gene names are mouse names. The observed sequence ends 1 residue before the CDR3 terminus, with the missing tail filled in from the germline J gene. The genes are TRBV17 and TRBJ2-5, with TRBD2 identical over 10 bases. The CDR3 totals 15 residues. V lost 3 bases, J lost 5 bases, and 5 bases stayed unmatched. Germline CDR1 reads MNHDT; CDR2 reads YYDKIL. This CDR3 is CASSSDWGEGDTQYF. The part of the CDR3 DNA that was read is TGTGCTAGCAGTAGTGACTGGGGGGAGGGAGACACCCAGTAC. The full variable domain, with the rest looked up from reference TRBV17 and TRBJ2-5, is DTTVKQNPRYKLARVGKPVNLICSQTMNHDTMYWYQKKPNQAPKLLLFYYDKILNREADTFEKFQSSRPNNSFCSLYIGSAGLEYSAMYLCASSSDWGEGDTQYFGPGTRLLVL.

Details on this clone: The gene names given are mouse names. The missing CDR3 end, 1 residue past where the read stops, is filled in from the germline J gene. The rearrangement uses TRBV26 and TRBJ2-5, with 9 nucleotides matching TRBD2. Germline V lookup: CDR1 KGHPV, CDR2 FQNQEV (reference sequence). The CDR3 is made up of 15 amino acids. With V trimmed by 4 bases and J by 2 bases, 4 bases remained unmatched. Here the CDR3 reads CASSHTGGFQDTQYF. CDR3 DNA (partial): TGTGCCAGCAGTCACACTGGGGGGTTCCAAGACACCCAGTAC. The full variable domain, rest sourced from reference TRBV26 and TRBJ2-5, is NSKVIQTPRYLVKGQGQKAKMRCIPEKGHPVVFWYQQNKNNEFKFLINFQNQEVLQQIDMTEKRFSAECPSNSPCSLEIQSSEAGDSALYLCASSHTGGFQDTQYFGPGTRLLVL.

Turning to this clone: Gene names and germline refer to mouse. Sequencing ends 1 residue short of the CDR3 end; the germline J gene provides the rest. V gene TRBV26 combines with J gene TRBJ1-4; no definite D call. Trimming removed 7 bases at V and 1 base at J, with 4 bases between. Germline lookup yields CDR1 KGHPV and CDR2 FQNQEV (reference sequence). The CDR3 extends over 12 amino acids. This chain's CDR3 is CASTDSNERLFF. The covered CDR3 bases are TGTGCCAGCACAGATTCCAACGAAAGATTATTT.

A word on this clone: Any gene name here is a mouse gene name. The sequenced fragment ends 1 residue before the CDR3 boundary, so the rest is inferred from the germline J gene. The J gene is TRBJ1-4, the V gene TRBV19; D not resolved. Germline values: CDR1 FNHDT, CDR2 SITEND (reference sequence). This CDR3 has 14 residues. Trimming cost V 5 bases and J 0 bases, with 8 bases left between them. The CDR3 protein is CASSHRLSNERLFF. The sequenced CDR3 bases are TGTGCCAGCAGCCACAGACTTTCCAACGAAAGATTATTT.